The next 9 T cell receptor beta chains were all read from a single sample in a study of T cells after yellow fever vaccination (dated by TCRdb to the late 2010s). The treatment or condition label of this sample denotes: live attenuated yellow fever vaccine strain. Library creation used 5' RACE. TCRdb records Illumina HiSeq 2500 as the sequencer. TCRdb's own reprocessing of the public reads used fastp at Q25 and MiXCR and kept productive beta chains. A single entry per CDR3 protein holds the most common genes and DNA from its merged rows. A total of around 360,000 distinct CDR3 sequences appear in this sample, around 10% of them only once. The top ten clonotypes cover around 18% of the sample. The material sequenced was PBMCs, taken on the day of the first yellow fever vaccination. These receptors were taken from a man between 18 and 29 years old who received the YFV17D yellow fever vaccine.

This clonotype was detected once. The chain is built from TRBV5-6 and TRBJ1-1, with D unclear. There are 13 residues in the CDR3. Trimming left V 7 bases short and J 3 bases short, with 13 bases between. CDR1 and CDR2 from the germline V gene are SGHDT and YYEEEE. The CDR3 nucleotides are TGTGCCAGCTGCCCCGGGCCTCACACTGAAGCTTTCTTT. Translation: CASCPGPHTEAFF.

This clonotype was detected ten times or more. V usage is TRBV7-9 and J usage is TRBJ2-1; D might be TRBD1 (6 bases). CDR1 and CDR2 (germline): SEHNR, FQNEAQ (reference sequence). Trimming stripped 2 bases from V and 2 bases from J, with 10 bases between. This CDR3 is 15 amino acids long. In DNA form, the CDR3 reads TGTGCCAGCAGCTTACAGGGGCCGACCTACAATGAGCAGTTCTTC. Its translation is CASSLQGPTYNEQFF.

In this sample, this clonotype turned up a few times. V gene TRBV10-2 combines with J gene TRBJ1-6; perhaps TRBD1 as D (5 bases). Trimming removed 2 bases at V and 8 bases at J, with 16 bases between. The length of the CDR3 is 16 residues. CDR1 and CDR2 (germline): WSHSY, SAAADI. As DNA, the CDR3 is TGCGCCAGCAGTGAGAGGGGATGGCAGGGCGATTCACCCCTCCACTTT. Its protein is CASSERGWQGDSPLHF.

This chain connects TRBV7-2 to TRBJ2-1, with D possibly matching TRBD1 (5 bases). This CDR3 contains 15 residues. CDR1 is SGHTA, CDR2 FQGNSA, per germline. V lost 5 bases and J lost 4, with 15 bases in between. The CDR3 bases are TGTGCCAGCAGCCGGCGTCTGGGGCTTTACAATGAGCAGTTCTTC. The encoded protein is CASSRRLGLYNEQFF. Combining the CDR3 with reference TRBV7-2 and TRBJ2-1 gives the whole variable domain GAGVSQSPSNKVTEKGKDVELRCDPISGHTALYWYRQSLGQGLEFLIYFQGNSAPDKSGLPSDRFSAERTGGSVSTLTIQRTQQEDSAVYLCASSRRLGLYNEQFFGPGTRLTVL.

This clonotype was seen only a few times. The genes are TRBV5-1 and TRBJ2-7; TRBD1 agrees at 9 bases. The germline V gene has CDR1 SGHRS and CDR2 YFSETQ. This CDR3 is built from 15 residues. V trimming: 0 bases; J trimming: 0 bases; junction bases outside the gene matches: 1. The CDR3 here is CASSLGDRDSYEQYF. For the CDR3, the DNA is TGCGCCAGCAGCTTGGGGGACAGGGACTCCTACGAGCAGTACTTC.

The chain uses TRBV24-1 and TRBJ2-7, with a possible D match to TRBD2 (5 bases). The CDR3 loop spans 11 amino acids. CDR1 is KGHDR and CDR2 is SFDVKD in the germline V gene. With 4 bases removed from V and 7 bases from J, the gap between germline ends came to 7 bases. The CDR3: CATSDGVEQYF. As DNA, the CDR3 is TGTGCCACCAGTGACGGGGTGGAGCAGTACTTC.

As regards this clonotype: A read error is possible here, since a much larger clone lies one base away. V usage is TRBV6-5 and J usage is TRBJ2-5, with 7 positions matching TRBD2. The CDR3 is 15 amino acids. Germline loops: CDR1 MNHEY, CDR2 SVGAGI. With 2 bases clipped from V and 3 bases from J, the junction kept 6 bases outside the gene matches. CDR3 DNA sequence: TGTGCCAGCAGTTACCCAACGGGGGGAAAAGAGACCCAGTACTTC. It encodes CASSYPTGGKETQYF.

The chain couples TRBV12-3 or TRBV12-4 to TRBJ2-5; perhaps TRBD2 as D (5 bases). Trimming cost V 3 bases and J 5 bases, with 10 bases left between them. The CDR3 has 13 residues. In DNA form, the CDR3 reads TGTGCCAGCAGTTTCCGTCCGGGGGAGACCCAGTACTTC. Protein product: CASSFRPGETQYF.

This clonotype was detected a few times. The chain employs TRBV5-1 and TRBJ2-3, with 12 bases that match TRBD2. With 0 bases clipped from V and 3 bases from J, the junction kept 2 bases outside the gene matches. The CDR3 extends over 16 amino acids. CDR1 and CDR2 from the germline V gene are SGHRS and YFSETQ. The CDR3 DNA follows: TGCGCCAGCAGCTTGGGGACTAGCGGGGAGACAGATACGCAGTATTTT. It translates to CASSLGTSGETDTQYF.